The 18 T cell receptor beta chains below come from one sample, sequenced in a study of blood T cell repertoires in COVID-19. Method: immunoSEQ multiplex PCR; TCRdb's copy keeps in-frame clones and lacks some. The sample lists about 370,000 clones; around 87% were seen once. Sequencing used peripheral blood. All receptors derive from a woman in her twenties or thirties with COVID-19, enrolled during active disease.

The genes are TRBV12-3 or TRBV12-4 and TRBJ2-7; TRBD2 might be the D (5 bases). Trimming took 5 bases from V and 7 from J, leaving 12 bases between them. CDR3 size: 12 residues. The CDR3, as DNA: TGTGCCAGCAGTCTCGGAGGCTGGGAGCAGTACTTC. It is translated as CASSLGGWEQYF.

The table lists this clone with a count of one. The chain couples TRBV18 to TRBJ2-5; D remains ambiguous. The V end was cut by 2 bases, the J end by 7 bases, with 14 bases between. The CDR3 has 14 amino acids. Germline V gene lookup returns CDR1 KGHSH and CDR2 LQKENI. Here the CDR3 DNA reads TGTGCCAGCTCACCATCCAGCGCCGAAGGGACCCAGTACTTC. This codes for CASSPSSAEGTQYF.

As for this clone: One end of the junction fails to match germline, which may point to a read error. The genes are TRBV12-3 or TRBV12-4 and TRBJ2-1, with TRBD1 matching 8 bases. The CDR3 spans 12 residues. CDR3 sequence: CASSLKGQVELF. As DNA, the CDR3 is TGTGCCAGCAGTTTAAAGGGACAGGTCGAGCTCTTC.

The V and J genes are TRBV5-4 and TRBJ2-7, with a tentative D call TRBD2 (5 bases). The CDR3 is 15 residues long. Looked up from germline, CDR1 is SGHNT and CDR2 is YYREEE (reference sequence). Trimming took 0 bases from V and 5 from J, leaving 15 bases between them. This chain's CDR3 is CASSLVVGVNNEQYF. The CDR3 coding sequence is TGTGCCAGCAGCTTGGTGGTGGGAGTAAACAACGAGCAGTACTTC.

V and J are TRBV3-1 (or the pseudogene TRBV3-2) and TRBJ2-7; 10 nucleotides line up with TRBD2. CDR3 length: 16 amino acids. Germline CDR1 LGHDT, CDR2 YNNKEL (reference sequence). The trim removed 1 base at V and 7 bases at J, leaving 10 bases unmatched. DNA for the CDR3: TGTGCCAGCAGCCAAGTTCCTAGCGGGAGAAGGGGGGAGCAGTACTTC. The encoded protein is CASSQVPSGRRGEQYF.

The chain employs TRBV11-1 and TRBJ2-7, with D possibly matching TRBD1 (5 bases). The germline V and J ends were trimmed by 4 bases and 1 base, with 8 bases remaining between them. The CDR3 is 13 amino acids. The germline V gene has CDR1 SGHAT and CDR2 FQDESV (reference sequence). CDR3 bases: TGTGCCAGCAGCTCGACAGCTTCCTACGAGCAGTACTTC. This codes for CASSSTASYEQYF.

J is TRBJ2-7 and V is TRBV13; no clear D gene. The CDR3 spans 15 residues. Germline lookup yields CDR1 PRHDT and CDR2 FYEKMQ (reference sequence). The V end lost 0 bases, the J end lost 1 base, and 10 bases lay between the germline ends. The CDR3 loop reads CASSLGGRQSYEQYF. The CDR3 DNA is TGTGCCAGCAGCTTAGGCGGCAGGCAGTCCTACGAGCAGTACTTC.

The chain uses TRBV11-2 and TRBJ2-3; D unresolved. The germline V gene encodes CDR1 SGHAT and CDR2 FQNNGV. V was pared by 3 bases and J by 6 bases, with 13 bases between. The CDR3 loop spans 14 amino acids. CDR3 DNA: TGTGCCAGCAGCTTTGCTAGAGACCCCGATACGCAGTATTTT. Translating it yields CASSFARDPDTQYF.

The chain links TRBV11-2 to TRBJ2-5, with D tentatively TRBD2 (7 bases). Germline V gene lookup returns CDR1 SGHAT and CDR2 FQNNGV. The CDR3 has 14 residues. V gave up 5 bases and J gave up 5 bases, with 15 bases separating them. In nucleotides, the CDR3 is TGTGCCAGCAGCCCCCGGACTAGGGGGGAGACCCAGTACTTC. Residues: CASSPRTRGETQYF.

This sequence joins TRBV5-6 and TRBJ1-6; D is unresolved. V dropped 7 bases and J dropped 1 base, with 18 bases sitting between them. CDR3 length: 17 amino acids. In germline, CDR1 is SGHDT, CDR2 YYEEEE. The CDR3 DNA reads as TGTGCCAGCGGCGATAGGAGTGGCGGATCCTATAATTCACCCCTCCACTTT. This encodes CASGDRSGGSYNSPLHF.

This clone is a singleton in its sample. The V call is TRBV6-2 or TRBV6-3, the J call TRBJ1-1; 9 nucleotides match TRBD1. Germline values: CDR1 MNHEY, CDR2 SVGEGT. The CDR3 has 15 amino acids. V gave up 2 bases and J gave up 5 bases; unmatched junction bases: 6. The CDR3 DNA reads TGTGCCAGCAGTTACCTGGGGACAGGGCAAACTGAAGCTTTCTTT. Protein product: CASSYLGTGQTEAFF.

This clone was observed once. The chain recombines TRBV27 with TRBJ2-3, with 9 bases lining up with TRBD2. CDR3 length: 14 residues. Trimming removed 5 bases from V and 1 base from J; junction bases left unmatched: 1. Germline CDR1 and CDR2: MNHEY and SMNVEV (reference sequence). The CDR3, as DNA: TGTGCCAGCAGTGTAGCGGGGGGCACAGATACGCAGTATTTT. Protein product: CASSVAGGTDTQYF.

The J gene is TRBJ1-1, the V gene TRBV19; 9 nucleotides match TRBD1. V shed 7 bases and J 7 bases; nucleotides not matched to a gene: 10. There are 14 residues in the CDR3. CDR1 and CDR2 (germline): LNHDA, SQIVND (reference sequence). CDR3 sequence: CASTAGDRDREAFF. The CDR3 bases are TGTGCCAGTACTGCCGGGGACAGGGACCGTGAAGCTTTCTTT. The entire variable domain, with the rest obtained from reference TRBV19 and TRBJ1-1, is as follows: DGGITQSPKYLFRKEGQNVTLSCEQNLNHDAMYWYRQDPGQGLRLIYYSQIVNDFQKGDIAEGYSVSREKKESFPLTVTSAQKNPTAFYLCASTAGDRDREAFFGQGTRLTVV.

The V call is TRBV13, the J call TRBJ2-7; 7 bases agree with TRBD1. CDR1 and CDR2 from the germline V gene are PRHDT and FYEKMQ (reference sequence). Trimming cost V 3 bases and J 5 bases; bases outside gene matches: 7. The CDR3 is 14 amino acids. CDR3 nucleotides: TGTGCCAGCAGCTTCAGACAGGGTTACCACGAGCAGTACTTC. Its protein is CASSFRQGYHEQYF.

V is TRBV6-5 and J is TRBJ2-7; 11 nucleotides match TRBD2. Per the germline V gene, CDR1 is MNHEY and CDR2 is SVGAGI. V gave up 6 bases and J gave up 5 bases; unmatched junction bases: 6. CDR3 size: 14 residues. CDR3 sequence (DNA): TGTGCCAGCAGAATAGCGGGAGGGAGGAACGAGCAGTACTTC. It translates to CASRIAGGRNEQYF.

The chain combines TRBV7-9 with TRBJ2-3; D gene unclear. The V end was cut by 4 bases, the J end by 4 bases, with 12 bases between. CDR3 length: 14 residues. CDR1 and CDR2 (germline): SEHNR, FQNEAQ (reference sequence). DNA for the CDR3: TGTGCCAGCAGCTCCCCCGGCCGGGCAGATACGCAGTATTTT. It codes for CASSSPGRADTQYF.

A remark on this clone: One end of the junction fails to match germline, which may point to a read error. The chain carries TRBV7-7 and TRBJ2-1, with 9 bases fitting TRBD2. Germline CDR1 reads SSHAT; CDR2 reads FNYEAQ (reference sequence). The CDR3 loop spans 15 amino acids. Here the CDR3 reads CASREIAGDYNEQFF. CDR3 bases: TGTGCTAGCAGGGAAATAGCGGGAGACTACAATGAGCAGTTCTTC.

The J gene is TRBJ2-3, the V gene TRBV11-2; D uncertain. The germline gives CDR1 SGHAT, CDR2 FQNNGV. V lost 0 bases, J lost 2 bases, and 6 bases lay in between. CDR3 length: 14 residues. The CDR3 spells CASSLDADTDTQYF. In nucleotides, the CDR3 is TGTGCCAGCAGCTTAGATGCAGACACAGATACGCAGTATTTT.